Listed here are 30 T cell receptor beta chains from one sample, sequenced in a study of CD8 T cells in ankylosing spondylitis. Study-level points and caveats: Blood from ankylosing spondylitis patients appeared to carry a characteristic eight-variant TCR beta motif.

Their cognate antigens are unknown. Via MiXCR, TCRdb re-called the 5' RACE reads, giving one row per CDR3 protein. The sample holds about 390,000 distinct CDR3 sequences, around 24% seen once. The sequencing sample was made of blood, either unsorted or a sorted T cell fraction (not recorded which). These receptors all stem from a male donor with ankylosing spondylitis.

This sequence joins TRBV11-2 and TRBJ2-1, with D perhaps TRBD1 (6 bases). The CDR3 runs 12 residues. CDR1 and CDR2 (germline): SGHAT, FQNNGV. V lost 1 base, J lost 15 bases, and 13 bases lay in between. The CDR3 spells CASSLGGGSPFF. The CDR3 DNA sequence: TGTGCCAGCAGCTTAGGAGGGGGTTCGCCGTTCTTC.

This clonotype occurred once. CDR3 sequence reads: CASSLSPRQGQETQYF. The CDR3 region has the DNA TGTGCCAGCAGCTTAAGCCCCCGACAGGGACAAGAGACCCAGTACTTC. J is TRBJ2-5 and V is TRBV7-2; TRBD1 matches 7 bases. The germline V gene has CDR1 SGHTA and CDR2 FQGNSA. Unmatched junction bases numbered 8, after V lost 2 bases and J lost 2 bases. The CDR3 spans 16 residues.

This clonotype was counted only a few times. This sequence joins TRBV29-1 and TRBJ2-5, with TRBD1 as a possible D gene (6 bases). The CDR3 runs 13 residues. The germline gives CDR1 SQVTM, CDR2 ANQGSEA. V was trimmed by 7 bases and J by 2 bases, leaving 14 bases between them. CDR3 coding DNA: TGCAGCGGTGGGGGACAAATTCAAGAGACCCAGTACTTC. Translating it yields CSGGGQIQETQYF.

The J gene is TRBJ2-1, the V gene TRBV29-1; the D call may be TRBD1 or TRBD2 (5 bases each). CDR3 length equals 14 residues. CDR1 and CDR2 from the germline V gene are SQVTM and ANQGSEA. V was trimmed by 4 bases and J by 5 bases, leaving 15 bases between them. The CDR3 protein is CSVVGDRENNEQFF. The DNA for the CDR3 is TGCAGCGTTGTGGGGGACCGTGAGAACAATGAGCAGTTCTTC.

There are a few counts of this clonotype. V gene TRBV5-1 combines with J gene TRBJ2-2, with D tentatively TRBD1 (6 bases). Deletions cut 4 bases from V and 0 bases from J, with 10 bases between. CDR3 length equals 15 residues. Germline V gene lookup returns CDR1 SGHRS and CDR2 YFSETQ. For the CDR3, the DNA is TGCGCCAGCAGCCGACAGGTACCGAACACCGGGGAGCTGTTTTTT. Encoded protein: CASSRQVPNTGELFF.

This clonotype has just one count. CDR3 region: CASSIGWGQPGEETQYF. CDR3 nucleotide sequence: TGTGCCAGTAGTATTGGTTGGGGACAGCCGGGGGAAGAGACCCAGTACTTC. The gene calls are TRBV19 and TRBJ2-5, with TRBD1 as a possible D gene (7 bases). The CDR3 extends over 17 amino acids. The ends were cut back, 3 bases at V and 3 bases at J, with 20 bases in the middle. From germline, CDR1 is LNHDA and CDR2 SQIVND (reference sequence).

The chain combines TRBV5-1 with TRBJ2-7; maybe TRBD2 (6 bases). The V gene's germline CDR1 is SGHRS and CDR2 YFSETQ. V was clipped by 0 bases and J by 8 bases, with 9 bases between them. The CDR3 runs 12 residues. CDR3 protein: CASSLVEGKQYF. In nucleotides, the CDR3 is TGCGCCAGCAGCTTGGTGGAGGGAAAGCAGTACTTC.

This chain links TRBV5-1 with TRBJ2-3; tentative D call: TRBD1 (6 bases). The germline V gene has CDR1 SGHRS and CDR2 YFSETQ. CDR3 length: 14 amino acids. V was shortened by 4 bases and J by 2 bases, with 11 bases between the two germline ends. CDR3 nucleotide sequence: TGCGCCAGCAGCGACGGACAGAACACAGATACGCAGTATTTT. Residues: CASSDGQNTDTQYF.

The genes are TRBV29-1 and TRBJ1-1; no firm D call. Germline CDR1 is SQVTM and CDR2 is ANQGSEA. Trimming pared 5 bases from V and 4 bases from J, leaving 5 bases between. The CDR3 is 10 amino acids. This CDR3 reads CSVLSTEAFF. CDR3 DNA sequence: TGCAGCGTTCTCTCCACTGAAGCTTTCTTT.

V gene TRBV9 combines with J gene TRBJ2-3; 8 bases map to TRBD1. Per the germline V gene, CDR1 is SGDLS and CDR2 is YYNGEE. The CDR3 spans 16 residues. V gave up 3 bases and J gave up 2 bases; unmatched junction bases: 8. CDR3 amino acids: CASSARDRTHTDTQYF. The CDR3 DNA sequence: TGTGCCAGCAGCGCCCGGGACAGGACGCACACAGATACGCAGTATTTT.

This clonotype was detected a few times. V and J are TRBV29-1 and TRBJ2-7; 7 bases line up with TRBD2. CDR1 and CDR2 from the germline V gene are SQVTM and ANQGSEA. Unmatched junction bases numbered 5, after V lost 5 bases and J lost 1 base. The CDR3 covers 13 residues. DNA of the CDR3: TGCAGCGTTTGTAGCGGGCCATCCTACGAGCAGTACTTC. Encoded protein: CSVCSGPSYEQYF.

The V and J genes are TRBV5-1 and TRBJ2-1; D not certain. Germline values: CDR1 SGHRS, CDR2 YFSETQ. The CDR3 is made up of 13 amino acids. Trimming cost V 0 bases and J 5 bases, with 6 bases left between them. CDR3 in DNA: TGCGCCAGCAGCTTGGCCATCCACAATGAGCAGTTCTTC. Translated, it gives CASSLAIHNEQFF.

J is TRBJ1-5 and V is TRBV6-1; TRBD1 matches at 7 bases. This CDR3 comprises 15 residues. Germline CDR1 reads MNHNS; CDR2 reads SASEGT. The trim removed 5 bases at V and 4 bases at J, leaving 8 bases unmatched. The CDR3 DNA reads as TGTGCCAGCAGTATCCGACAGGGCCAAAATCAGCCCCAGCATTTT. Encoded protein: CASSIRQGQNQPQHF.

The chain links TRBV5-1 to TRBJ2-1; the match to TRBD2 covers 11 bases. V lost 0 bases, J lost 5 bases, and 4 bases stayed unmatched. Germline values: CDR1 SGHRS, CDR2 YFSETQ. This CDR3 is built from 16 residues. The CDR3 DNA is TGCGCCAGCAGCTTGGGGACTAGCGGGTTCCACAATGAGCAGTTCTTC. Encoded protein: CASSLGTSGFHNEQFF.

This clonotype was seen more than once but under ten times. J is TRBJ2-2 and V is TRBV20-1; possible D gene TRBD2, 6 bases. Trimming pared 0 bases from V and 4 bases from J, leaving 12 bases between. This CDR3 region has 15 residues. In germline, CDR1 is DFQATT, CDR2 SNEGSKA (reference sequence). CDR3: CSARDGGRSTGELFF. The CDR3, as DNA: TGCAGTGCTAGAGATGGGGGGAGAAGCACCGGGGAGCTGTTTTTT.

The V and J genes are TRBV21-1 and TRBJ2-1; the table's TRBD1 call for D was not verified on the DNA. TRBV21-1 is shown as a pseudogene. The length of the CDR3 is 13 residues. CDR3 in DNA: TGTGCCAGCAGCAAAGGGGGGTACAATGAGCAGTTCTTC. It specifies CASSKGGYNEQFF.

This chain joins TRBV19 and TRBJ2-7; 8 bases are a match to TRBD2. The length of the CDR3 is 18 residues. J gave up 3 bases and V 2 bases, and 15 bases lay outside the gene matches. The V gene's germline CDR1 is LNHDA and CDR2 SQIVND (reference sequence). This CDR3 reads CASSIRQRELNWDYEQYF. The CDR3 DNA reads TGTGCCAGTAGTATACGGCAGCGGGAGTTGAATTGGGACTACGAGCAGTACTTC.

The sample holds a few counts of this clonotype. V usage is TRBV15 and J usage is TRBJ2-3; D gene unclear. The germline V gene has CDR1 LNHNV and CDR2 YYDKDF (reference sequence). Trimming took 2 bases from V and 6 from J, leaving 12 bases between them. The CDR3 is 14 residues long. CDR3 nucleotides: TGTGCCACCAGCAGAATGGTTACCGATGATACGCAGTATTTT. The encoded protein is CATSRMVTDDTQYF.

This clonotype was seen only a few times. V gene TRBV10-3 combines with J gene TRBJ2-1; TRBD1 matches 8 bases. This CDR3 is built from 12 residues. Germline-derived CDR1 and CDR2 are ENHRY and SYGVKD. Trimming took 7 bases from V and 6 from J; bases not matched to a gene: 2. The CDR3 DNA follows: TGTGCCATCACCGGACAGGGCAATGAGCAGTTCTTC. Translated: CAITGQGNEQFF.

A few counts support this clonotype. The rearrangement joins TRBV5-1 to TRBJ2-5; D ambiguous. Trimming pared 0 bases from V and 0 bases from J, leaving 9 bases between. Germline V CDR1 and CDR2: SGHRS, YFSETQ. This CDR3 spans 15 amino acids. CDR3 sequence reads: CASSLVFSDQETQYF. The CDR3 nucleotides are TGCGCCAGCAGCTTGGTTTTCTCGGACCAAGAGACCCAGTACTTC.

The V and J genes are TRBV5-1 and TRBJ2-3, with D tentatively TRBD2 (5 bases). The germline V and J ends were trimmed by 0 bases and 2 bases, with 13 bases remaining between them. CDR1 is SGHRS and CDR2 is YFSETQ in the germline V gene. CDR3 length: 16 residues. CDR3 nucleotide sequence: TGCGCCAGCAGCTTGGAAGTCCAGGACTTCACAGATACGCAGTATTTT. Its protein is CASSLEVQDFTDTQYF.

J is TRBJ1-4 and V is TRBV18; 7 bases match TRBD1. The CDR3 length is 15 residues. In germline, CDR1 is KGHSH, CDR2 LQKENI. V shed 5 bases, J shed 4 bases, and the junction held 7 bases outside the gene matches. The CDR3 bases are TGTGCCAGCTCATTCTCGGGACAGCATAATGAAAAACTGTTTTTT. Protein: CASSFSGQHNEKLFF. The full variable domain, its missing parts supplied by reference TRBV18 and TRBJ1-4, is NAGVMQNPRHLVRRRGQEARLRCSPMKGHSHVYWYRQLPEEGLKFMVYLQKENIIDESGMPKERFSAEFPKEGPSILRIQQVVRGDSAAYFCASSFSGQHNEKLFFGSGTQLSVL.

The V gene is TRBV5-1, the J gene TRBJ1-1; 8 nucleotides agree with TRBD1. The V gene end was trimmed by 3 bases and the J gene end by 1 base; junction bases not matched to a gene: 5. This CDR3 has 15 amino acids. Germline V lookup: CDR1 SGHRS, CDR2 YFSETQ. The CDR3 protein is CASSSLGQGNTEAFF. The CDR3, as DNA: TGCGCCAGCAGCTCGTTAGGACAGGGGAACACTGAAGCTTTCTTT.

The CDR3 region is CATSDTGTSGRNEQFF. The CDR3 DNA follows: TGTGCCACCAGTGATACCGGGACTAGCGGACGCAATGAGCAGTTCTTC. V gene TRBV24-1 combines with J gene TRBJ2-1; 11 bases align to TRBD2. The CDR3 length is 16 residues. With 3 bases clipped from V and 6 bases from J, the junction kept 6 bases outside the gene matches. CDR1 and CDR2 from the germline V gene are KGHDR and SFDVKD.

This clonotype has a handful of counts. This chain uses TRBV10-3 with TRBJ2-2; 7 nucleotides align to TRBD2. Germline V gives CDR1 ENHRY, CDR2 SYGVKD. Trimming cost V 11 bases and J 3 bases; bases outside gene matches: 6. The CDR3 loop spans 13 amino acids. The DNA for the CDR3 is TGTGCCGCCGGGGGGACTGACACCGGGGAGCTGTTTTTT. Protein sequence: CAAGGTDTGELFF.

This clonotype was counted at least ten times. The genes are TRBV12-3 or TRBV12-4 and TRBJ1-1, with D possibly being TRBD1 (5 bases). Trimming removed 6 bases from V and 4 bases from J, with 15 bases in between. CDR3 size: 14 residues. CDR3 sequence: CASSSNGGGTEAFF. The CDR3 DNA reads as TGTGCCAGCAGCAGCAACGGGGGAGGCACTGAAGCTTTCTTT.

CDR3 DNA: TGTGCCAGCAGCTTCTTTCAAGGGTTAGGGGCAGATACGCAGTATTTT. This translates into CASSFFQGLGADTQYF. This chain uses TRBV7-9 with TRBJ2-3; maybe TRBD1 (5 bases). Germline CDR1 SEHNR, CDR2 FQNEAQ (reference sequence). Trimming cost V 3 bases and J 4 bases, with 17 bases left between them. The CDR3 totals 16 residues. The variable domain in full, completed from reference TRBV7-9 and TRBJ2-3, reads DTGVSQNPRHKITKRGQNVTFRCDPISEHNRLYWYRQTLGQGPEFLTYFQNEAQLEKSRLLSDRFSAERPKGSFSTLEIQRTEQGDSAMYLCASSFFQGLGADTQYFGPGTRLTVL.

This rearrangement joins TRBV5-5 to TRBJ1-5; 7 nucleotides line up with TRBD1. This CDR3 is 16 amino acids long. Germline V gene lookup returns CDR1 SGHKS and CDR2 YYEKEE (reference sequence). Trimming removed 0 bases from V and 7 bases from J; junction bases left unmatched: 10. The CDR3 is CASSLDRDRVGQPQHF. The CDR3, as DNA: TGTGCCAGCAGCTTGGATCGAGACAGGGTGGGGCAGCCCCAGCATTTT.

This clonotype was counted a few times. The genes are TRBV3-1 and TRBJ2-1, with D possibly TRBD1 on 7 matching bases. The CDR3 is 17 residues long. From germline, CDR1 is LGHDT and CDR2 YNNKEL (reference sequence). The ends were cut back, 1 base at V and 3 bases at J, with 16 bases in the middle. The CDR3, as DNA: TGTGCCAGCAGCCAAGTGTGGGGGAGGACAGGCTACAATGAGCAGTTCTTC. This encodes CASSQVWGRTGYNEQFF.

This clonotype was counted between two and nine times. The chain recombines TRBV3-1 with TRBJ1-1; D uncertain. Germline V CDR1 and CDR2: LGHDT, YNNKEL (reference sequence). V lost 1 base to trimming and J lost 3 bases, with 9 bases between them. The CDR3 spans 14 residues. CDR3 in DNA: TGTGCCAGCAGCCAAGTCTCAAGGGACACTGAAGCTTTCTTT. Translation: CASSQVSRDTEAFF.